The present T cell receptor (beta chain) was sequenced within a study of vaccination effects on CD4 cells after COVID-19. Study information: Post-vaccine specimens arrived a median 72 days past the second dose.

Of note for this clone: The antigen is not known.

The repertoire was sequenced with immunoSEQ multiplex PCR; TCRdb's copy has only in-frame clones and lacks some. The table includes roughly 59,000 clones, around 78% detected once. Under the ViraFEST assay, PBMC were stimulated with viral peptide pools so that antigen-specific CD4+ T cells expanded. Sequencing was performed afterwards. At the end of about 10 days of culture, CD4+ T cells were isolated. Subjects were given two BNT162b2 or mRNA-1273 vaccine doses. The starting material was CD4+ T cells from PBMCs cultured with HCoV-OC43 spike peptides, obtained after COVID-19 vaccination. Sample subset: HCoV-OC43 spike overlapping peptide pool stimulation. The TCR sequence derives from a human donor who received a COVID-19 vaccine.

CDR3 region: CASSLVQTYGGYTF. For the CDR3, the DNA is TGTGCCAGCAGCTTAGTGCAGACTTATGGTGGCTACACCTTC. The chain couples TRBV7-2 to TRBJ1-2; D uncertain. Looked up from germline, CDR1 is SGHTA and CDR2 is FQGNSA. This CDR3 has 14 residues. Trimming shortened V by 1 base and J by 7 bases, and 13 bases separated the two germline ends.